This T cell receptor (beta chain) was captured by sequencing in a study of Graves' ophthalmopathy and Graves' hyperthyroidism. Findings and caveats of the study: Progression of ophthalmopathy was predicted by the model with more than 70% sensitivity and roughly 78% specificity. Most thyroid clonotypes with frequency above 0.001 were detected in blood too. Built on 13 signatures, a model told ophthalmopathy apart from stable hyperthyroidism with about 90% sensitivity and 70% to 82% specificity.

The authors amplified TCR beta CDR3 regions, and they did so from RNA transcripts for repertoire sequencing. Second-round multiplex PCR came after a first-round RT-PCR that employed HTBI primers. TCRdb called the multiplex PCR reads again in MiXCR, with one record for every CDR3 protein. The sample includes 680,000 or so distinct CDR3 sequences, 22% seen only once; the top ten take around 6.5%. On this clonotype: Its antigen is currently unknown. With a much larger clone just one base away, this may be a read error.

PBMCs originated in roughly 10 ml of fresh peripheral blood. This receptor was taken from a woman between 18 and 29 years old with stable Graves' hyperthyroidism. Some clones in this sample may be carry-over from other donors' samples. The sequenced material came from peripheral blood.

The CDR3 region is CASGGPSSCEQYF. CDR3 in DNA: TGCGCCAGCGGTGGGCCGAGCTCCTGCGAGCAGTACTTC. The V gene is TRBV5-1, the J gene TRBJ2-7; no clear D gene. The CDR3 extends over 13 amino acids. The germline V gene has CDR1 SGHRS and CDR2 YFSETQ.